The 5 T cell receptor beta chains listed next were all sequenced from one sample in a study of blood T cell repertoires in COVID-19. Data came from immunoSEQ multiplex PCR; TCRdb stores just in-frame clones and leaves some out. The table includes 150,000 to 200,000 clones, approximately 89% detected once. The sequencing input was PBMCs or T cells enriched from blood (not recorded which). The receptors shown here come from a woman under 30 who had recovered from COVID-19.

A few counts support this clone. The chain uses TRBV30 and TRBJ1-6; no definite D call. The V end was cut by 3 bases, the J end by 0 bases, with 9 bases between. The germline CDR1 and CDR2 sequences are GTSNPN and SVGIG (reference sequence). The CDR3 contains 15 residues. CDR3 sequence reads: CAWSAPGSYNSPLHF. The CDR3 DNA is TGTGCCTGGAGCGCCCCCGGCTCCTATAATTCACCCCTCCACTTT.

This chain joins TRBV7-8 and TRBJ2-1; TRBD2 matches 12 bases. V lost 5 bases to trimming and J lost 8 bases; unmatched junction nucleotides: 7. There are 15 residues in the CDR3. Germline CDR1 and CDR2: SGHVS and FQNEAQ. This CDR3 reads CASSRLAGGPYEQFF. CDR3 bases: TGTGCCAGCAGCCGGCTAGCGGGAGGGCCCTATGAGCAGTTCTTC. The full variable domain, in which reference TRBV7-8 and TRBJ2-1 provide the parts outside the CDR3, is GAGVSQSPRYKVAKRGQDVALRCDPISGHVSLFWYQQALGQGPEFLTYFQNEAQLDKSGLPSDRFFAERPEGSVSTLKIQRTQQEDSAVYLCASSRLAGGPYEQFFGPGTRLTVL.

This clone was found a few times. This chain joins TRBV30 and TRBJ1-1; D uncertain. Trimming took 1 base from V and 2 from J, leaving 14 bases between them. This CDR3 spans 15 amino acids. In germline, CDR1 is GTSNPN, CDR2 SVGIG (reference sequence). The CDR3 sequence: CAWSADGRGNTEAFF. CDR3 nucleotide sequence: TGTGCCTGGAGTGCCGACGGACGGGGAAACACTGAAGCTTTCTTT.

The sample holds a few counts of this clone. J is TRBJ1-4 and V is TRBV2, with D hard to call. The length of the CDR3 is 13 residues. Trimming left V 5 bases short and J 8 bases short, with 12 bases between. Germline values: CDR1 SNHLY, CDR2 FYNNEI. CDR3 protein: CASSWSGNEKLFF. Written as DNA, the CDR3 is TGTGCCAGCAGTTGGTCAGGAAACGAAAAACTGTTTTTT. The full variable domain, with the rest looked up from reference TRBV2 and TRBJ1-4, is EPEVTQTPSHQVTQMGQEVILRCVPISNHLYFYWYRQILGQKVEFLVSFYNNEISEKSEIFDDQFSVERPDGSNFTLKIRSTKLEDSAMYFCASSWSGNEKLFFGSGTQLSVL.

This clone was seen once. The chain combines TRBV30 with TRBJ2-5, with D unclear. This CDR3 region has 13 residues. The germline V gene has CDR1 GTSNPN and CDR2 SVGIG (reference sequence). With 0 bases removed from V and 5 bases from J, the gap between germline ends came to 10 bases. The CDR3 spells CAWSVGSEETQYF. The CDR3 DNA sequence: TGTGCCTGGAGTGTGGGCTCCGAGGAGACCCAGTACTTC.